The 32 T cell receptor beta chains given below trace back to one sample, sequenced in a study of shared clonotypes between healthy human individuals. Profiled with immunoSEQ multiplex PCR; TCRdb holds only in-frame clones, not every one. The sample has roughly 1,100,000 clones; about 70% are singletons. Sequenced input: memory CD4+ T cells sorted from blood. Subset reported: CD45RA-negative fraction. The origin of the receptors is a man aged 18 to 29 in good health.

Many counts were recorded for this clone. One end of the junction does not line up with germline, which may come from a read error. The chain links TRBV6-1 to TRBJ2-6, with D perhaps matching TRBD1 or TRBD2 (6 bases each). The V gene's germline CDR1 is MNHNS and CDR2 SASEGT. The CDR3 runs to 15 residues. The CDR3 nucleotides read TGTGCCAGCAGGGAAGGGGGGACTGGGGCCAACGTCCTGACTTTC. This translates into CASREGGTGANVLTF.

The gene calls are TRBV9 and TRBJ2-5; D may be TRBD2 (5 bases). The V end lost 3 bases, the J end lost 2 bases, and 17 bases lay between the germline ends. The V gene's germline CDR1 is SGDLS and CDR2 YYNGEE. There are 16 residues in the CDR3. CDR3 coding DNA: TGTGCCAGCAGCGCCATCGGGGTCAACCCACAAGAGACCCAGTACTTC. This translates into CASSAIGVNPQETQYF. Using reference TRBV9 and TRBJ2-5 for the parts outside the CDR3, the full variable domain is DSGVTQTPKHLITATGQRVTLRCSPRSGDLSVYWYQQSLDQGLQFLIQYYNGEERAKGNILERFSAQQFPDLHSELNLSSLELGDSALYFCASSAIGVNPQETQYFGPGTRLLVL.

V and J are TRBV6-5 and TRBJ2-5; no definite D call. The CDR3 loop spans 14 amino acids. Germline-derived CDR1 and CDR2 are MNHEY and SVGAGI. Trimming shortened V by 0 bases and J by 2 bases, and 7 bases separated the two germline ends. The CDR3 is CASSYSGNQETQYF. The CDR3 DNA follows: TGTGCCAGCAGTTACTCGGGGAATCAAGAGACCCAGTACTTC.

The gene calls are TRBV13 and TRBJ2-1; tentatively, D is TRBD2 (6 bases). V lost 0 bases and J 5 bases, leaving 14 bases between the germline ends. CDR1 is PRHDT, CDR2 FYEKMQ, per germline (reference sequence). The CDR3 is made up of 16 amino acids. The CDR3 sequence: CASSLGGGVLNNEQFF. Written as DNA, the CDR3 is TGTGCCAGCAGCTTAGGTGGAGGGGTCCTAAACAATGAGCAGTTCTTC. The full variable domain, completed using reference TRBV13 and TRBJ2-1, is AAGVIQSPRHLIKEKRETATLKCYPIPRHDTVYWYQQGPGQDPQFLISFYEKMQSDKGSIPDRFSAQQFSDYHSELNMSSLELGDSALYFCASSLGGGVLNNEQFFGPGTRLTVL.

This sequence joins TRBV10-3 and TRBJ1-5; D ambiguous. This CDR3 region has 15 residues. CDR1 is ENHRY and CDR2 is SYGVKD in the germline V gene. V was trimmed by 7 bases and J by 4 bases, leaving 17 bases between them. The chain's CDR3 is CAIKSSGDQNQPQHF. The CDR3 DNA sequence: TGTGCCATCAAGTCTAGTGGAGACCAGAATCAGCCCCAGCATTTT.

CDR3 coding DNA: TGCGCCAGCAGTGATGGCGGGGGAGGAGAGACCCAGTACTTC. Translating gives CASSDGGGGETQYF. This chain joins TRBV10-1 and TRBJ2-5, with 7 bases matching TRBD2. The V segment lost 3 bases and the J segment 4 bases; nucleotides outside the gene matches: 5. CDR3 length equals 14 residues. Germline V CDR1 and CDR2: WNHNN, SYGVQD (reference sequence).

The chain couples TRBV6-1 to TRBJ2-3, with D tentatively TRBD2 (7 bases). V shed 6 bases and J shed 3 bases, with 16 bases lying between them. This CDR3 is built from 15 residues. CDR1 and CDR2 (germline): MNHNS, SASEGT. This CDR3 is CASSRLGGGTDTQYF. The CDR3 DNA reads TGTGCCAGCAGCCGTTTAGGGGGAGGGACAGATACGCAGTATTTT.

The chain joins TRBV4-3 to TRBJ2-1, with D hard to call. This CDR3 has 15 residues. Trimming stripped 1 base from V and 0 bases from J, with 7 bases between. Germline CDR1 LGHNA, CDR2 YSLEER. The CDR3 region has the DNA TGCGCCAGCAGCCAAGCCTGGGGCTCCTACAATGAGCAGTTCTTC. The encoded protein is CASSQAWGSYNEQFF.

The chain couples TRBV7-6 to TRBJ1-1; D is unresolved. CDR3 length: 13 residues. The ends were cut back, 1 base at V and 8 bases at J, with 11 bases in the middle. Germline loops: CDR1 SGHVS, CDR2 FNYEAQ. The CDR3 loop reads CASSLEMGVEAFF. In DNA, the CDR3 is TGTGCCAGCAGCTTAGAAATGGGCGTCGAAGCTTTCTTT.

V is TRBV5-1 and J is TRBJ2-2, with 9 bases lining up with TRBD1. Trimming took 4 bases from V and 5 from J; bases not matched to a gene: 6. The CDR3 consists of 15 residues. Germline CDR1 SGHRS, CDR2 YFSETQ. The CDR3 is CASSEGTGWTGELFF. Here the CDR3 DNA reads TGCGCCAGCAGCGAGGGGACAGGGTGGACCGGGGAGCTGTTTTTT.

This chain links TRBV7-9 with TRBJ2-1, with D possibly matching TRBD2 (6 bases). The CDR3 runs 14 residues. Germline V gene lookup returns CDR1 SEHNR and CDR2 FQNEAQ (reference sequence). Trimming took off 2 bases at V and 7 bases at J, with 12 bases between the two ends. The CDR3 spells CASSLRDFSNEQFF. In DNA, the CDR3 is TGTGCCAGCAGCTTACGGGACTTCTCGAATGAGCAGTTCTTC.

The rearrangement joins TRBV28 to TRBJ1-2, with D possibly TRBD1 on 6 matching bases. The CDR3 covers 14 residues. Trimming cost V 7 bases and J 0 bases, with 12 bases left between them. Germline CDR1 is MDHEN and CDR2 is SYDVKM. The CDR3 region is CASKGTGTNYGYTF. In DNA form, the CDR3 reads TGTGCCAGCAAGGGTACAGGGACTAACTATGGCTACACCTTC.

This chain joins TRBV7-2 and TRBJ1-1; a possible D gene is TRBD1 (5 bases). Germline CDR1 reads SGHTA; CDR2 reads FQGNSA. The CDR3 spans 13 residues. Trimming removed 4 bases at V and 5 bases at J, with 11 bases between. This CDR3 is CASSSGRGTEAFF. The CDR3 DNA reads TGTGCCAGCAGCTCGGGACGGGGGACTGAAGCTTTCTTT. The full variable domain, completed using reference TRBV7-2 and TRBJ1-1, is GAGVSQSPSNKVTEKGKDVELRCDPISGHTALYWYRQSLGQGLEFLIYFQGNSAPDKSGLPSDRFSAERTGGSVSTLTIQRTQQEDSAVYLCASSSGRGTEAFFGQGTRLTVV.

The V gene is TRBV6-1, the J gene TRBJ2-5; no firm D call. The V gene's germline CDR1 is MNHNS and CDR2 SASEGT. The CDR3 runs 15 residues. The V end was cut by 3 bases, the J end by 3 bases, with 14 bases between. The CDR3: CASSDRPPEEETQYF. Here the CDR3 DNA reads TGTGCCAGCAGTGACCGACCCCCTGAGGAAGAGACCCAGTACTTC.

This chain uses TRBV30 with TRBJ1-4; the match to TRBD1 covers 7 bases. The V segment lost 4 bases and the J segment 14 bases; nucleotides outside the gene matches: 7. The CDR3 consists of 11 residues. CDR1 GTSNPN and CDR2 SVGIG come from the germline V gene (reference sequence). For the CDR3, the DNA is TGTGCCTGGAAAGGGGACAGAGGGCTGTTTTTT. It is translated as CAWKGDRGLFF.

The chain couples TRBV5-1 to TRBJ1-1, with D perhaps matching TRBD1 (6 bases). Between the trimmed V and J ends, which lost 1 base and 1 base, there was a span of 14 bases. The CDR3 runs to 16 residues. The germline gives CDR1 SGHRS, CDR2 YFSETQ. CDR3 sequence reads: CASSLIGGRGNTEAFF. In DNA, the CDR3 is TGCGCCAGCAGCTTGATAGGGGGGCGCGGGAACACTGAAGCTTTCTTT.

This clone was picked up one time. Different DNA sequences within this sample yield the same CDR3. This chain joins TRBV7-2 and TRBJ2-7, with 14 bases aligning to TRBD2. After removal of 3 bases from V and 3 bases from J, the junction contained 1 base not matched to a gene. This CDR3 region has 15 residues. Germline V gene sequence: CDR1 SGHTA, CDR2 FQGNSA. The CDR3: CASSLGLAGVYEQYF. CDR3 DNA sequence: TGTGCCAGCAGCTTGGGACTAGCGGGAGTCTACGAGCAGTACTTC.

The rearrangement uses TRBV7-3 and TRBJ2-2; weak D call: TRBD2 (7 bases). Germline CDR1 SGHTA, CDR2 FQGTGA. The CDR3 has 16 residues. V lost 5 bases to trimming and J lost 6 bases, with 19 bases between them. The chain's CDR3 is CASSPGGRGRAGELFF. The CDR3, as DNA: TGTGCCAGCAGCCCCGGTGGGCGGGGGCGGGCCGGGGAGCTGTTTTTT.

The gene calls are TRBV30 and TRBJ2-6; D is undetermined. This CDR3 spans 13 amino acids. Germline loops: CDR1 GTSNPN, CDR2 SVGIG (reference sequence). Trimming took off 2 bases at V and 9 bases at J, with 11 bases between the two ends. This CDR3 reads CAWSRRAGNVLTF. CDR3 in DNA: TGTGCCTGGAGTAGAAGGGCAGGCAACGTCCTGACTTTC.

The CDR3 sequence is CASSVRSTGRQGATAGYTF. The CDR3 DNA sequence: TGTGCCAGCAGCGTCCGTAGCACAGGAAGACAGGGGGCTACGGCTGGCTACACCTTC. The gene calls are TRBV27 and TRBJ1-2; 10 bases are shared with TRBD1. This CDR3 is built from 19 residues. Germline assignment: CDR1 MNHEY and CDR2 SMNVEV (reference sequence). The V segment lost 6 bases and the J segment 7 bases; nucleotides outside the gene matches: 23.

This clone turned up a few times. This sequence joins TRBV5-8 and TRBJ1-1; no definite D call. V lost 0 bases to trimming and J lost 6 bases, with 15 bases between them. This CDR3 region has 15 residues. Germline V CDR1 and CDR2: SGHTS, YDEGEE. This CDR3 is CASSLAREGLAEAFF. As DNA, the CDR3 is TGTGCCAGCAGCTTGGCGCGGGAAGGACTTGCTGAAGCTTTCTTT.

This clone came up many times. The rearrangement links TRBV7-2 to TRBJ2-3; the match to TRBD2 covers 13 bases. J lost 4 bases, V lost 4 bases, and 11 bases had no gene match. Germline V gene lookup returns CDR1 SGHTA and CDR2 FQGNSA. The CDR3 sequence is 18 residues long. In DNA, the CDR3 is TGTGCCAGCAGCTCCATGGGACTAGCGGGGCGGTCGGCAGATACGCAGTATTTT. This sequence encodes CASSSMGLAGRSADTQYF. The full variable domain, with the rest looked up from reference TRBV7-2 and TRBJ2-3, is GAGVSQSPSNKVTEKGKDVELRCDPISGHTALYWYRQSLGQGLEFLIYFQGNSAPDKSGLPSDRFSAERTGGSVSTLTIQRTQQEDSAVYLCASSSMGLAGRSADTQYFGPGTRLTVL.

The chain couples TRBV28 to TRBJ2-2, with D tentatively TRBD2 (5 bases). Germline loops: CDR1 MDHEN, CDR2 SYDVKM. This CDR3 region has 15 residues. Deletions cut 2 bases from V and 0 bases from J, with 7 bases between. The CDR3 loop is CASSLPGTNTGELFF. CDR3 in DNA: TGTGCCAGCAGTTTACCGGGAACGAACACCGGGGAGCTGTTTTTT.

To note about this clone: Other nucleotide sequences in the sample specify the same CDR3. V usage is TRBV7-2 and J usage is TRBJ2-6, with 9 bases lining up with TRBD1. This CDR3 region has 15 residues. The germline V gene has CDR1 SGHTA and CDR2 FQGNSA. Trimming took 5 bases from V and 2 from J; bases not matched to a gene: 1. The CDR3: CASSRQGAGANVLTF. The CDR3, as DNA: TGTGCCAGCAGCCGACAGGGGGCTGGGGCCAACGTCCTGACTTTC.

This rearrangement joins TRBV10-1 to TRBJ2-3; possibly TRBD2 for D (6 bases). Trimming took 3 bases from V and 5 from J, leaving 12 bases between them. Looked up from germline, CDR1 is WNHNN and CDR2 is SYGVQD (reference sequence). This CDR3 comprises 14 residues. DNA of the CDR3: TGCGCCAGCAGTGATCAGCGGGCAGAAGATACGCAGTATTTT. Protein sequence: CASSDQRAEDTQYF.

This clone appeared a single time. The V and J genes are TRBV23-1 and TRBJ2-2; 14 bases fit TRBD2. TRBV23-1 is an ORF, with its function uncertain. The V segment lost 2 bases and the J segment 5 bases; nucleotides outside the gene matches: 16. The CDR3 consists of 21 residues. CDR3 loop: CASSQNPPPGLAGDRTGELFF. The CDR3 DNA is TGCGCCAGCAGTCAAAATCCCCCTCCGGGACTAGCGGGAGATCGGACCGGGGAGCTGTTTTTT.

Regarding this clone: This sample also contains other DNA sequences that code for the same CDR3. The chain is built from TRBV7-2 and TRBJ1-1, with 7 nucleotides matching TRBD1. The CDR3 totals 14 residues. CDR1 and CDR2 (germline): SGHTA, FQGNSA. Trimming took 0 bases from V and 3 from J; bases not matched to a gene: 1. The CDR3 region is CASSLAGGYTEAFF. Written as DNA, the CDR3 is TGTGCCAGCAGCTTAGCAGGGGGCTACACTGAAGCTTTCTTT.

The DNA of the CDR3 is TGTGCCAGCATTCATTCGACCGGGGAGCTGTTTTTT. Translating gives CASIHSTGELFF. This chain connects TRBV6-5 to TRBJ2-2; the D is unclear. Germline lookup yields CDR1 MNHEY and CDR2 SVGAGI. There are 12 residues in the CDR3. Trimming removed 7 bases at V and 5 bases at J, with 8 bases between.

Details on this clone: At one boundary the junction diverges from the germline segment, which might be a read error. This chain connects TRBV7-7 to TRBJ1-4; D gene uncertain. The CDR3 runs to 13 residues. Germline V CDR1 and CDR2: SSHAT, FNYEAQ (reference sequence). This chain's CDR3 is CASSLELGEKLFF. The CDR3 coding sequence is TGTGCTAGCAGCTTAGAATTGGGGGAAAAACTGTTTTTT.

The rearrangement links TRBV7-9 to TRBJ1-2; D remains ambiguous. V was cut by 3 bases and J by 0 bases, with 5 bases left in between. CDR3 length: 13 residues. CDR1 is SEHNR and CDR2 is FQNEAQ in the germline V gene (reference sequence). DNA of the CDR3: TGTGCCAGCAGCTTCGGAGCTAACTATGGCTACACCTTC. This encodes CASSFGANYGYTF.

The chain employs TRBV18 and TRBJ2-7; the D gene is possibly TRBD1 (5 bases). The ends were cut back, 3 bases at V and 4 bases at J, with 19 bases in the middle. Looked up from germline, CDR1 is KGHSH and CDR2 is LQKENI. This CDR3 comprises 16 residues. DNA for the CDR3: TGTGCCAGCTCACCGGGTGCTCAGGGTCATGGGTACGAGCAGTACTTC. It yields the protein CASSPGAQGHGYEQYF. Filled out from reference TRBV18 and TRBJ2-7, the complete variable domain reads NAGVMQNPRHLVRRRGQEARLRCSPMKGHSHVYWYRQLPEEGLKFMVYLQKENIIDESGMPKERFSAEFPKEGPSILRIQQVVRGDSAAYFCASSPGAQGHGYEQYFGPGTRLTVT.

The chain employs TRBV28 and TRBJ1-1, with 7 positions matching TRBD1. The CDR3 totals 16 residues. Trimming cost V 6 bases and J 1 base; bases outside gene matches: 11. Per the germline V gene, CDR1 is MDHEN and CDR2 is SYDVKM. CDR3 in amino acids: CASRGSTGTRNTEAFF. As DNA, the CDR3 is TGTGCCAGCAGGGGGTCGACAGGGACTCGGAACACTGAAGCTTTCTTT.